The subject of this entry is one T cell receptor (beta chain). With a much larger clone just one base away, this may be a read error. The CDR3 ends on some other residue instead of the conserved phenylalanine or tryptophan, so this is likely a read error. Ophthalmopathy donors were characterized by moderate-to-severe activity, CAS of at least 3, NOSPECS of at least 4, and duration under 3 months. Other autoimmune disease, uncontrolled infection, pregnancy and lactation led to exclusion. Serum thyroxine and TRAb, along with clinical symptoms, thyroid ultrasound and orbital computed tomography, were what diagnosis relied on. This sample is part of a study of Graves' ophthalmopathy and Graves' hyperthyroidism. The CDR3 runs to 16 residues. V was pared by 5 bases and J by 6 bases, with 8 bases of the junction left unmatched. Researchers took RNA transcripts and amplified TCR beta CDR3 regions from them. Second-round multiplex PCR followed a first-round RT-PCR using HTBI primers. TCRdb itself ran the multiplex PCR reads through MiXCR, one entry per CDR3 protein. The sample holds 660,000 or so distinct CDR3 sequences; more than 40% are singletons and the top ten take roughly 3%.

The chain employs TRBV12-3 or TRBV12-4 and TRBJ2-7; the match to TRBD2 covers 15 bases. This sequence originates from an adult man with Graves' ophthalmopathy. Sequencing input: peripheral blood. CDR3 bases: TGTGCCAGCAGTCCAAGGGGACTAGCGGGGGGAAGCGAGCAGTACTGC. It specifies CASSPRGLAGGSEQYC.